Each of the 26 T cell receptor beta chains below was sequenced from the same sample in a study of blood T cell repertoires in COVID-19. The protocol was immunoSEQ multiplex PCR, while the TCRdb copy is restricted to in-frame clones and leaves out a portion. The data hold a few hundred thousand clones, with approximately 83% observed a single time. The specimen was peripheral blood. The receptors come from a woman aged 70-85 years with acute or convalescent COVID-19.

The chain employs TRBV9 and TRBJ1-4, with TRBD1 as a possible D gene (5 bases). Trimming took off 3 bases at V and 8 bases at J, with 17 bases between the two ends. Per germline, CDR1 SGDLS and CDR2 YYNGEE. The CDR3 is 15 residues long. The CDR3 sequence is CASSGGDESVEKLFF. In DNA form, the CDR3 reads TGTGCCAGCAGCGGGGGGGACGAATCAGTGGAAAAACTGTTTTTT. The full variable domain, completed using reference TRBV9 and TRBJ1-4, is DSGVTQTPKHLITATGQRVTLRCSPRSGDLSVYWYQQSLDQGLQFLIQYYNGEERAKGNILERFSAQQFPDLHSELNLSSLELGDSALYFCASSGGDESVEKLFFGSGTQLSVL.

The chain couples TRBV4-1 to TRBJ1-2; 7 bases are shared with TRBD1. Losses at the gene ends were 5 bases for V and 1 base for J; bases not matched to a gene: 10. CDR1 MGHRA and CDR2 YSYEKL come from the germline V gene. This CDR3 has 16 amino acids. The CDR3 DNA reads TGCGCCAGCAGCTTGGTCGTAGGGGGCTTTAACTATGGCTACACCTTC. It translates to CASSLVVGGFNYGYTF.

The chain carries TRBV18 and TRBJ2-7; tentative D call: TRBD1 (5 bases). The CDR3 has 12 amino acids. Trimming took 6 bases from V and 3 from J, leaving 9 bases between them. Germline V lookup: CDR1 KGHSH, CDR2 LQKENI. The CDR3 protein is CASSTVVYEQYF. The CDR3 DNA is TGTGCCAGCTCGACAGTAGTCTACGAGCAGTACTTC.

V is TRBV28 and J is TRBJ2-2; D may be TRBD1 (6 bases). Per the germline V gene, CDR1 is MDHEN and CDR2 is SYDVKM. V lost 4 bases, J lost 5 bases, and 11 bases lay in between. The CDR3 is made up of 14 amino acids. The CDR3 spells CASSSYRVTGELFF. The DNA for the CDR3 is TGTGCCAGCAGTTCCTACAGGGTTACCGGGGAGCTGTTTTTT.

This sequence joins TRBV27 and TRBJ1-6, with D possibly being TRBD1 (5 bases). Trimming left V 4 bases short and J 7 bases short, with 20 bases between. Germline V gene sequence: CDR1 MNHEY, CDR2 SMNVEV (reference sequence). There are 17 residues in the CDR3. The CDR3 DNA reads as TGTGCCAGCAGTTGGGGACTTGGGGTCCTTCGCAATTCACCCCTCCACTTT. It translates to CASSWGLGVLRNSPLHF.

The genes are TRBV19 and TRBJ1-5; 7 positions match TRBD1. The length of the CDR3 is 14 residues. Germline V gene lookup returns CDR1 LNHDA and CDR2 SQIVND (reference sequence). The ends lost 4 bases at V and 7 bases at J; junction bases unmatched: 7. Written as DNA, the CDR3 is TGTGCCAGTAGTAACAGGGTCAGGGGGCAGCCCCAGCATTTT. It encodes CASSNRVRGQPQHF.

The chain employs TRBV10-1 and TRBJ2-1; 7 positions match TRBD2. The CDR3 has 13 residues. The V gene end was trimmed by 4 bases and the J gene end by 13 bases; junction bases not matched to a gene: 10. In germline, CDR1 is WNHNN, CDR2 SYGVQD (reference sequence). The CDR3 sequence: CASSGHRGDNQFF. DNA for the CDR3: TGCGCCAGCAGTGGCCACCGGGGGGATAACCAGTTCTTC.

The chain recombines TRBV5-4 with TRBJ1-2, with D unclear. V lost 6 bases and J 5 bases, leaving 14 bases between the germline ends. Looked up from germline, CDR1 is SGHNT and CDR2 is YYREEE (reference sequence). This CDR3 has 13 amino acids. CDR3 DNA sequence: TGTGCCAGCACACTACGAGGTGGTTATGGCTACACCTTC. Translation gives CASTLRGGYGYTF.

This clone was seen a single time. The chain couples TRBV5-1 to TRBJ1-1, with D uncertain. The germline gives CDR1 SGHRS, CDR2 YFSETQ. Trimming removed 7 bases at V and 6 bases at J, with 16 bases between. CDR3 length: 13 amino acids. CDR3 DNA sequence: TGCGCCAGCTCATCTCAGGTGAGGGCTGAAGCTTTCTTT. This encodes CASSSQVRAEAFF.

In this sample, this clone turned up a few times. The chain combines TRBV3-1 (or the pseudogene TRBV3-2) with TRBJ1-1; D not certain. The V end lost 6 bases, the J end lost 10 bases, and 18 bases lay between the germline ends. Looked up from germline, CDR1 is LGHDT and CDR2 is YNNKEL (reference sequence). This CDR3 is built from 13 residues. Here the CDR3 reads CASRHEGGVGAFF. In DNA form, the CDR3 reads TGTGCCAGCAGGCACGAGGGTGGAGTTGGAGCTTTCTTT.

The CDR3 reads CASSLPGKDEQFF. The CDR3 region has the DNA TGTGCCAGCAGCTTACCAGGGAAGGATGAGCAGTTCTTC. The rearrangement links TRBV7-8 to TRBJ2-1, with a weak D call TRBD1 (5 bases). The CDR3 totals 13 residues. Germline CDR1 SGHVS, CDR2 FQNEAQ. V was trimmed by 2 bases and J by 8 bases, leaving 10 bases between them. Full variable domain (remainder filled in from reference TRBV7-8 and TRBJ2-1): GAGVSQSPRYKVAKRGQDVALRCDPISGHVSLFWYQQALGQGPEFLTYFQNEAQLDKSGLPSDRFFAERPEGSVSTLKIQRTQQEDSAVYLCASSLPGKDEQFFGPGTRLTVL.

The chain has TRBV5-8 and TRBJ2-6; D is undetermined. V lost 0 bases and J 0 bases, leaving 10 bases between the germline ends. The CDR3 covers 17 residues. The germline gives CDR1 SGHTS, CDR2 YDEGEE. The CDR3 nucleotides are TGTGCCAGCAGCTTGGCCCCACGGAGCTCTGGGGCCAACGTCCTGACTTTC. Its translation: CASSLAPRSSGANVLTF.

This sequence joins TRBV2 and TRBJ2-5, with 7 bases aligning to TRBD1. CDR3 length: 15 residues. V was clipped by 5 bases and J by 5 bases; unmatched bases: 11. The germline gives CDR1 SNHLY, CDR2 FYNNEI. The CDR3 is CASSLTGALGETQYF. The CDR3 nucleotides are TGTGCCAGCAGTCTAACAGGGGCCCTCGGCGAGACCCAGTACTTC.

Note on this clone: Other DNA sequences in this sample translate to the same CDR3. The chain carries TRBV19 and TRBJ2-2; perhaps TRBD1 as D (5 bases). Germline CDR1 reads LNHDA; CDR2 reads SQIVND (reference sequence). CDR3 size: 16 residues. Between the trimmed V and J ends, which lost 3 bases and 0 bases, there was a span of 11 bases. The CDR3 DNA sequence: TGTGCCAGTAGTATTCAGGGCACGGCGAACACCGGGGAGCTGTTTTTT. Translated: CASSIQGTANTGELFF.

J is TRBJ2-1 and V is TRBV5-1; 13 positions agree with TRBD2. V was clipped by 4 bases and J by 4 bases; unmatched bases: 5. CDR3 length equals 16 residues. CDR1 and CDR2 (germline): SGHRS, YFSETQ. CDR3 sequence reads: CASSGGLAGTYNEQFF. The CDR3 bases are TGCGCCAGCAGCGGGGGACTAGCGGGGACTTACAATGAGCAGTTCTTC.

The V gene is TRBV5-4, the J gene TRBJ2-6, with D possibly TRBD1 on 6 matching bases. CDR3 length: 18 amino acids. The V end lost 1 base, the J end lost 4 bases, and 18 bases lay between the germline ends. Germline values: CDR1 SGHNT, CDR2 YYREEE (reference sequence). CDR3 bases: TGTGCCAGCAGCTTGATGAGGACAGTCTCGGGCGGGGCCAACGTCCTGACTTTC. Translated, it gives CASSLMRTVSGGANVLTF. Drawing the rest from reference TRBV5-4 and TRBJ2-6, the complete variable domain is ETGVTQSPTHLIKTRGQQVTLRCSSQSGHNTVSWYQQALGQGPQFIFQYYREEENGRGNFPPRFSGLQFPNYSSELNVNALELDDSALYLCASSLMRTVSGGANVLTFGAGSRLTVL.

This clone was seen once. The J gene is TRBJ2-1, the V gene TRBV5-1; 8 bases are shared with TRBD2. This CDR3 is 15 amino acids long. Germline values: CDR1 SGHRS, CDR2 YFSETQ. The trim removed 0 bases at V and 8 bases at J, leaving 7 bases unmatched. CDR3 amino acids: CASSLVDGGAYEQFF. In DNA, the CDR3 is TGCGCCAGCAGCTTGGTGGACGGGGGGGCGTATGAGCAGTTCTTC.

The gene calls are TRBV11-2 and TRBJ2-7; D unclear. Germline CDR1 SGHAT, CDR2 FQNNGV. Trimming removed 1 base at V and 0 bases at J, with 7 bases between. The length of the CDR3 is 14 residues. The CDR3 protein is CASSLGPNSYEQYF. DNA of the CDR3: TGTGCCAGCAGCTTAGGGCCGAACTCCTACGAGCAGTACTTC. Based on the CDR3 plus reference TRBV11-2 and TRBJ2-7, the full variable domain is EAGVAQSPRYKIIEKRQSVAFWCNPISGHATLYWYQQILGQGPKLLIQFQNNGVVDDSQLPKDRFSAERLKGVDSTLKIQPAKLEDSAVYLCASSLGPNSYEQYFGPGTRLTVT.

V is TRBV3-1 (or the pseudogene TRBV3-2) and J is TRBJ2-1; the match to TRBD1 covers 8 bases. After removal of 0 bases from V and 7 bases from J, the junction contained 17 bases not matched to a gene. Germline loops: CDR1 LGHDT, CDR2 YNNKEL (reference sequence). This CDR3 is 19 amino acids long. CDR3: CASSQEYPGATGVRNEQFF. The CDR3 region has the DNA TGTGCCAGCAGCCAAGAGTACCCTGGGGCGACAGGGGTAAGAAATGAGCAGTTCTTC.

The chain links TRBV5-5 to TRBJ1-1, with TRBD1 as a possible D gene (5 bases). CDR3 length: 13 amino acids. V shed 7 bases and J shed 6 bases, with 16 bases lying between them. Germline V gives CDR1 SGHKS, CDR2 YYEKEE (reference sequence). CDR3 sequence (DNA): TGTGCCAGCCGGACGGGGGGGAAATCTGAAGCTTTCTTT. Amino acids: CASRTGGKSEAFF.

The chain links TRBV10-3 to TRBJ2-2, with 15 bases lining up with TRBD2. CDR1 is ENHRY and CDR2 is SYGVKD in the germline V gene. CDR3 length: 18 residues. V lost 9 bases to trimming and J lost 4 bases; unmatched junction nucleotides: 12. CDR3 region: CAIFPGLAGGQGTGELFF. The CDR3 region has the DNA TGTGCCATTTTCCCCGGACTAGCGGGGGGGCAGGGCACCGGGGAGCTGTTTTTT.

This chain joins TRBV3-1 (or the pseudogene TRBV3-2) and TRBJ2-4; D is undetermined. This CDR3 is built from 15 residues. Trimming stripped 4 bases from V and 2 bases from J, with 12 bases between. The germline gives CDR1 LGHDT, CDR2 YNNKEL (reference sequence). Here the CDR3 DNA reads TGTGCCAGCAGCCGGAGTAGTGGAACCAAAAACATTCAGTACTTC. It translates to CASSRSSGTKNIQYF.

The chain employs TRBV29-1 and TRBJ1-2; 7 bases agree with TRBD1. The CDR3 loop spans 14 amino acids. V was clipped by 7 bases and J by 8 bases; unmatched bases: 16. Germline V lookup: CDR1 SQVTM, CDR2 ANQGSEA. In DNA form, the CDR3 reads TGCAGCGCATTACTCCTTGGACAGGACCCAGGCTACACCTTC. Translated, it gives CSALLLGQDPGYTF.

This rearrangement joins TRBV5-1 to TRBJ2-2; 10 bases line up with TRBD1. CDR1 is SGHRS and CDR2 is YFSETQ in the germline V gene. The length of the CDR3 is 15 residues. After removal of 8 bases from V and 4 bases from J, the junction contained 8 bases not matched to a gene. The CDR3: CASWDRGPSTGELFF. Written as DNA, the CDR3 is TGCGCCAGTTGGGACAGGGGCCCTTCCACCGGGGAGCTGTTTTTT.

J is TRBJ2-7 and V is TRBV7-2; TRBD2 agrees at 9 bases. The CDR3 runs to 15 residues. V was pared by 5 bases and J by 3 bases, with 8 bases of the junction left unmatched. CDR1 is SGHTA and CDR2 is FQGNSA in the germline V gene. Here the CDR3 DNA reads TGTGCCAGCAGCCGGGGGGTAGCGGGGGTCTACGAGCAGTACTTC. This translates into CASSRGVAGVYEQYF.

The gene calls are TRBV5-4 and TRBJ1-2, with 7 positions matching TRBD1. Germline V gene lookup returns CDR1 SGHNT and CDR2 YYREEE (reference sequence). The CDR3 has 15 amino acids. V shed 4 bases and J 4 bases; nucleotides not matched to a gene: 10. CDR3 region: CASSPQGQDLYGYTF. The CDR3 bases are TGTGCCAGCAGCCCCCAAGGACAGGACCTCTATGGCTACACCTTC.